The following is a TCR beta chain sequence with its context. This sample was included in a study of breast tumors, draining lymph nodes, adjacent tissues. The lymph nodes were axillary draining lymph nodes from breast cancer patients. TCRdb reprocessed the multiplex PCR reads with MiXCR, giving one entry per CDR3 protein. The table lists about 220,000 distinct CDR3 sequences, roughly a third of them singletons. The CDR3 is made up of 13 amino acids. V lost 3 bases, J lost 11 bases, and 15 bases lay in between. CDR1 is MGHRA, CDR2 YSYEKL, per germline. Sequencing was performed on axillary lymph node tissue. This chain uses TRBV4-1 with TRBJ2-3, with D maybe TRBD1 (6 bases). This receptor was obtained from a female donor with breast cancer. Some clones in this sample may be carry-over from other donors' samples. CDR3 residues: CASSQGRQAEQYF. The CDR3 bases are TGCGCCAGCAGCCAGGGTAGACAGGCCGAGCAGTATTTT.